The 8 T cell receptor beta chains in this list originate from one sample, sequenced in a study of control samples from healthy donors and cancer patients. Libraries were prepared by immunoSEQ multiplex PCR; TCRdb keeps only in-frame clonotypes and omits some of them. The sample shows around 7,000 clones, roughly 84% of them seen only once. Sequencing input: PBMCs. The receptors here all came from a man aged 65 to 79 with lung cancer.

This clone was recorded once. The V and J genes are TRBV4-1 and TRBJ2-7; a weak D match, TRBD2 (5 bases). V lost 1 base to trimming and J lost 0 bases, with 16 bases between them. The length of the CDR3 is 17 residues. CDR1 is MGHRA and CDR2 is YSYEKL in the germline V gene. CDR3 region: CASSQVQAAASSYEQYF. The CDR3 DNA reads as TGCGCCAGCAGCCAAGTGCAGGCAGCGGCTAGCTCCTACGAGCAGTACTTC.

This clone has just a few counts. The chain has TRBV30 and TRBJ1-4; D unclear. Germline V gene sequence: CDR1 GTSNPN, CDR2 SVGIG (reference sequence). The CDR3 covers 12 residues. V dropped 1 base and J dropped 4 bases, with 4 bases sitting between them. This chain's CDR3 is CAWSANNEKLFF. The CDR3 coding sequence is TGTGCCTGGAGTGCCAATAATGAAAAACTGTTTTTT.

J is TRBJ2-1 and V is TRBV9; 14 positions match TRBD2. Germline assignment: CDR1 SGDLS and CDR2 YYNGEE. V lost 3 bases and J lost 9; bases outside the gene matches: 8. CDR3 length equals 16 residues. The CDR3: CASSALTSGRAAEQFF. As DNA, the CDR3 is TGTGCCAGCAGCGCCTTGACTAGCGGGAGGGCCGCTGAGCAGTTCTTC.

The chain joins TRBV30 to TRBJ2-7, with TRBD2 matching over 10 bases. Per the germline V gene, CDR1 is GTSNPN and CDR2 is SVGIG (reference sequence). CDR3 length: 14 amino acids. The junction had 3 bases not matched to a gene; V was cut back by 2 bases and J by 2 bases. This chain's CDR3 is CAWSPSGSAYEQYF. In nucleotides, the CDR3 is TGTGCCTGGAGTCCTAGCGGGAGCGCCTACGAGCAGTACTTC.

The chain has TRBV6-5 and TRBJ2-7; 11 nucleotides match TRBD2. CDR1 is MNHEY, CDR2 SVGAGI, per germline. The length of the CDR3 is 15 residues. After removal of 6 bases from V and 0 bases from J, the junction contained 4 bases not matched to a gene. The CDR3 loop reads CASRQGTSGSYEQYF. Here the CDR3 DNA reads TGTGCCAGCAGACAAGGGACTAGCGGCTCCTACGAGCAGTACTTC.

The chain has TRBV6-5 and TRBJ1-5; 10 positions agree with TRBD1. V was clipped by 6 bases and J by 5 bases; unmatched bases: 7. Germline V gives CDR1 MNHEY, CDR2 SVGAGI. This CDR3 region has 15 residues. The CDR3 loop is CASSWTGTGDQPQHF. The CDR3 nucleotides are TGTGCCAGCAGCTGGACCGGGACAGGGGATCAGCCCCAGCATTTT.

The chain employs TRBV29-1 and TRBJ2-3; weak D call: TRBD1 (5 bases). The CDR3 contains 12 residues. The germline CDR1 and CDR2 sequences are SQVTM and ANQGSEA. Trimming cost V 6 bases and J 5 bases, with 12 bases left between them. CDR3 amino acids: CSVGDGVDTQYF. The CDR3 DNA reads as TGCAGCGTAGGGGATGGCGTAGATACGCAGTATTTT.

The chain combines TRBV30 with TRBJ1-3, with 8 positions matching TRBD1. The CDR3 extends over 13 amino acids. V lost 3 bases to trimming and J lost 9 bases; unmatched junction nucleotides: 7. The germline gives CDR1 GTSNPN, CDR2 SVGIG (reference sequence). The CDR3 coding sequence is TGTGCCTGGAGGACAGGGGCGGGTGGCACCATATATTTT. Residues: CAWRTGAGGTIYF.